Following are 17 T cell receptor beta chains from one sample sequenced in a study of T cell changes during pregnancy in multiple sclerosis. Using immunoSEQ multiplex PCR, the repertoire was profiled, and TCRdb retains in-frame clones only, with some absent. The repertoire holds roughly 34,000 clones, roughly 90% seen once, with approximately 4.5% in the top ten. The sample in question was peripheral blood, obtained in the second trimester of pregnancy. The receptors were gathered from a female donor in good health, enrolled as a control in a pregnancy study.

The chain uses TRBV5-1 and TRBJ2-7; no reliable D call. The CDR3 contains 17 residues. V was shortened by 3 bases and J by 0 bases, with 19 bases between the two germline ends. The germline V gene encodes CDR1 SGHRS and CDR2 YFSETQ. This CDR3 is CASSSSLVLRNSYEQYF. DNA of the CDR3: TGCGCCAGCAGCTCAAGTCTAGTATTGCGGAACTCCTACGAGCAGTACTTC.

V is TRBV7-2 and J is TRBJ1-6; D is unclear. The V and J ends lost 9 bases and 4 bases respectively, with 13 bases between them. Germline-derived CDR1 and CDR2 are SGHTA and FQGNSA. This CDR3 spans 14 amino acids. The CDR3 region is CASQQAQYNSPLHF. The CDR3, as DNA: TGTGCCAGTCAGCAGGCCCAGTATAATTCACCCCTCCACTTT.

This clone is a singleton in its sample. The J gene is TRBJ1-5, the V gene TRBV27; TRBD1 matches 9 bases. Trimming cost V 8 bases and J 4 bases; bases outside gene matches: 6. Germline V gene sequence: CDR1 MNHEY, CDR2 SMNVEV (reference sequence). The length of the CDR3 is 14 residues. CDR3: CASGPDRGNQPQHF. CDR3 coding DNA: TGTGCCAGCGGTCCAGACAGGGGGAATCAGCCCCAGCATTTT.

J is TRBJ1-1 and V is TRBV19, with D possibly matching TRBD1 (6 bases). Looked up from germline, CDR1 is LNHDA and CDR2 is SQIVND (reference sequence). The CDR3 totals 14 residues. Trimming stripped 5 bases from V and 0 bases from J, with 10 bases between. The chain's CDR3 is CASSYEGVNTEAFF. CDR3 coding DNA: TGTGCCAGTAGTTACGAGGGGGTGAACACTGAAGCTTTCTTT.

The chain couples TRBV7-7 to TRBJ1-3; TRBD1 is a possible D gene (6 bases). Germline V gene data show CDR1 as SSHAT and CDR2 as FNYEAQ (reference sequence). V gave up 6 bases and J gave up 2 bases, with 14 bases separating them. The CDR3 runs 15 residues. CDR3 sequence (DNA): TGTGCCAGCAGTCAAGGCAGGACAGCTGGAAACACCATATATTTT. Its protein is CASSQGRTAGNTIYF.

The chain links TRBV27 to TRBJ2-7; D perhaps matches TRBD2 (7 bases). Trimming took off 4 bases at V and 8 bases at J, with 18 bases between the two ends. CDR3 length equals 14 residues. The germline V gene encodes CDR1 MNHEY and CDR2 SMNVEV (reference sequence). The CDR3 spells CASSSLGGALKQYF. CDR3 DNA: TGTGCCAGCAGTTCACTAGGGGGGGCTCTCAAGCAGTACTTC.

The V and J genes are TRBV7-2 and TRBJ2-2; TRBD2 matches at 7 bases. V lost 5 bases to trimming and J lost 4 bases; unmatched junction nucleotides: 16. This CDR3 has 18 amino acids. The V gene's germline CDR1 is SGHTA and CDR2 FQGNSA. The DNA for the CDR3 is TGTGCCAGCAGCCTTACCCTGACTAGCTACGGAGGCACCGGGGAGCTGTTTTTT. As protein: CASSLTLTSYGGTGELFF. Variable domain in full (rest from reference TRBV7-2 and TRBJ2-2): GAGVSQSPSNKVTEKGKDVELRCDPISGHTALYWYRQSLGQGLEFLIYFQGNSAPDKSGLPSDRFSAERTGGSVSTLTIQRTQQEDSAVYLCASSLTLTSYGGTGELFFGEGSRLTVL.

The chain employs TRBV19 and TRBJ2-6, with a tentative D call TRBD1 (5 bases). This CDR3 is 15 amino acids long. Trimming cost V 4 bases and J 1 base, with 8 bases left between them. CDR1 and CDR2 (germline): LNHDA, SQIVND (reference sequence). CDR3 region: CASSTQGSGANVLTF. The CDR3 DNA sequence: TGTGCCAGTAGTACCCAGGGATCTGGGGCCAACGTCCTGACTTTC.

V usage is TRBV4-3 and J usage is TRBJ1-1, with D perhaps TRBD1 (6 bases). This CDR3 region has 15 residues. The V end lost 4 bases, the J end lost 3 bases, and 15 bases lay between the germline ends. Germline CDR1 LGHNA, CDR2 YSLEER. For the CDR3, the DNA is TGCGCCAGCAGCCGGACAGTTAGGTGGGACACTGAAGCTTTCTTT. This sequence encodes CASSRTVRWDTEAFF.

The V gene is TRBV9, the J gene TRBJ1-4; D is ambiguous. Germline CDR1 SGDLS, CDR2 YYNGEE. The CDR3 sequence is 13 residues long. Between the trimmed V and J ends, which lost 0 bases and 8 bases, there was a span of 8 bases. The CDR3 coding sequence is TGTGCCAGCAGCGTAGCTCCCCGGGAAAAACTGTTTTTT. Translated: CASSVAPREKLFF.

This chain links TRBV29-1 with TRBJ2-7; 9 bases align to TRBD1. The CDR3 has 15 residues. The V gene end was trimmed by 3 bases and the J gene end by 3 bases; junction bases not matched to a gene: 9. Germline values: CDR1 SQVTM, CDR2 ANQGSEA. This CDR3 reads CSVEAGQGAGYEQYF. The CDR3 DNA is TGCAGCGTTGAGGCGGGACAGGGTGCGGGCTACGAGCAGTACTTC.

The V call is TRBV10-2, the J call TRBJ2-1; D is possibly TRBD2 (6 bases). Trimming stripped 3 bases from V and 1 base from J, with 10 bases between. Germline assignment: CDR1 WSHSY and CDR2 SAAADI. The CDR3 contains 15 residues. The CDR3 bases are TGCGCCAGCAGTGACCTAGCGACGTCCTACAATGAGCAGTTCTTC. Its translation is CASSDLATSYNEQFF.

As DNA, the CDR3 is TGTGCCAGCAGCCCGAGCAGGGGCGAGCAGTACTTC. Translating gives CASSPSRGEQYF. This sequence joins TRBV13 and TRBJ2-7, with a tentative D call TRBD1 (6 bases). The CDR3 length is 12 residues. Trimming took 5 bases from V and 6 from J, leaving 11 bases between them. In germline, CDR1 is PRHDT, CDR2 FYEKMQ (reference sequence).

The chain combines TRBV7-2 with TRBJ1-2, with D possibly TRBD1 on 5 matching bases. Trimming removed 5 bases from V and 6 bases from J, with 16 bases in between. CDR3 size: 14 residues. Germline CDR1 reads SGHTA; CDR2 reads FQGNSA. The CDR3 DNA is TGTGCCAGCAGCGGAGGGGCCAGGATCAATGGCTACACCTTC. Translation: CASSGGARINGYTF.

The chain employs TRBV9 and TRBJ2-3; D gene uncertain. Germline CDR1 is SGDLS and CDR2 is YYNGEE. V lost 4 bases, J lost 1 base, and 10 bases lay in between. The CDR3 runs 14 residues. CDR3 DNA: TGTGCCAGCAGCCTCTTGGGCGGCACAGATACGCAGTATTTT. Residues: CASSLLGGTDTQYF.

The rearrangement joins TRBV15 to TRBJ2-7, with 10 bases fitting TRBD2. CDR3 length equals 16 residues. Germline CDR1 is LNHNV and CDR2 is YYDKDF (reference sequence). Trimming removed 3 bases from V and 5 bases from J; junction bases left unmatched: 10. The CDR3 sequence: CATSSEREGPINEQYF. For the CDR3, the DNA is TGTGCCACCAGCAGCGAGCGGGAGGGCCCGATTAACGAGCAGTACTTC.

This chain joins TRBV5-1 and TRBJ1-6; 7 bases map to TRBD1. This CDR3 has 15 amino acids. Germline CDR1 and CDR2: SGHRS and YFSETQ. V was pared by 1 base and J by 6 bases, with 4 bases of the junction left unmatched. The CDR3 here is CASSLRQGGNSPLHF. CDR3 coding DNA: TGCGCCAGCAGCTTGAGACAGGGCGGTAATTCACCCCTCCACTTT.